What follows are 22 T cell receptor beta chains derived from one specimen sequenced in a study of tumor-infiltrating lymphocytes in localized non-small cell lung cancer. TCRdb's table, derived via immunoSEQ multiplex PCR, lists solely in-frame clones and lacks some. The data contain fewer than 15,000 clones, 60% to 80% of them seen just once; the ten biggest clones take up roughly an eighth. Material for sequencing was uninvolved lung tissue not adjacent to the tumor. The receptors stem from a human donor with non-small cell lung cancer.

This clone was counted only a few times. This chain links TRBV28 with TRBJ2-2; 7 bases fit TRBD2. CDR1 MDHEN and CDR2 SYDVKM come from the germline V gene. CDR3 size: 13 residues. V trimming: 7 bases; J trimming: 6 bases; junction bases outside the gene matches: 5. CDR3 coding DNA: TGTGCCAGCATTAGACTAGCTTCCGGGGAGCTGTTTTTT. Translating it yields CASIRLASGELFF.

The V gene is TRBV7-9, the J gene TRBJ2-5; D gene uncertain. This CDR3 has 10 residues. Trimming took off 8 bases at V and 1 base at J, with 2 bases between the two ends. Germline-derived CDR1 and CDR2 are SEHNR and FQNEAQ (reference sequence). This CDR3 reads CASAQETQYF. CDR3 nucleotide sequence: TGTGCCAGCGCCCAAGAGACCCAGTACTTC.

The rearrangement links TRBV11-2 to TRBJ2-1; tentatively, D is TRBD2 (6 bases). The germline V gene has CDR1 SGHAT and CDR2 FQNNGV. The CDR3 spans 15 residues. The V end lost 3 bases, the J end lost 5 bases, and 14 bases lay between the germline ends. CDR3 region: CASSLGLRGNNEQFF. DNA of the CDR3: TGTGCCAGCAGCTTGGGACTGAGGGGAAACAATGAGCAGTTCTTC.

The V and J genes are TRBV9 and TRBJ2-7, with D unresolved. Trimming took off 0 bases at V and 0 bases at J, with 10 bases between the two ends. CDR1 is SGDLS and CDR2 is YYNGEE in the germline V gene. CDR3 length equals 15 residues. In nucleotides, the CDR3 is TGTGCCAGCAGCGTAGCAGGTGAGACCTCCTACGAGCAGTACTTC. Amino acid sequence: CASSVAGETSYEQYF.

The V gene is TRBV30, the J gene TRBJ2-1; tentative D call: TRBD1 (6 bases). V shed 6 bases and J shed 7 bases, with 25 bases lying between them. CDR1 GTSNPN and CDR2 SVGIG come from the germline V gene (reference sequence). CDR3 length: 16 residues. CDR3 sequence reads: CACPATGRNQLNEQFF. In nucleotides, the CDR3 is TGTGCCTGCCCCGCCACAGGGAGAAACCAACTGAATGAGCAGTTCTTC.

The V call is TRBV4-3, the J call TRBJ2-1, with 7 bases identical to TRBD1. V lost 1 base to trimming and J lost 6 bases; unmatched junction nucleotides: 3. This CDR3 contains 14 residues. The germline gives CDR1 LGHNA, CDR2 YSLEER. In DNA form, the CDR3 reads TGCGCCAGCAGCCAAGGGAGACAGGGCAATGAGCAGTTCTTC. Protein product: CASSQGRQGNEQFF.

With respect to this clone: Other nucleotide sequences from this sample produce the same CDR3. The chain recombines TRBV11-2 with TRBJ2-3; D gene ambiguous. Germline V gives CDR1 SGHAT, CDR2 FQNNGV. This CDR3 is built from 13 residues. The V end was cut by 0 bases, the J end by 2 bases, with 3 bases between. This CDR3 reads CASSLDYTDTQYF. CDR3 coding DNA: TGTGCCAGCAGCTTAGATTACACAGATACGCAGTATTTT. The whole variable domain, filled in from reference TRBV11-2 and TRBJ2-3, reads EAGVAQSPRYKIIEKRQSVAFWCNPISGHATLYWYQQILGQGPKLLIQFQNNGVVDDSQLPKDRFSAERLKGVDSTLKIQPAKLEDSAVYLCASSLDYTDTQYFGPGTRLTVL.

This clone has more than one count but fewer than ten. The chain links TRBV7-9 to TRBJ2-5, with TRBD1 matching over 8 bases. The V and J ends lost 5 bases and 4 bases, in that order; junction bases with no gene match: 9. There are 15 residues in the CDR3. CDR1 SEHNR and CDR2 FQNEAQ come from the germline V gene (reference sequence). This CDR3 reads CASSLRQGSRETQYF. The CDR3 DNA sequence: TGTGCCAGCAGCCTCCGACAGGGGTCAAGAGAGACCCAGTACTTC.

The chain carries TRBV11-3 and TRBJ2-1; D might be TRBD1 or TRBD2, each matching 5 bases. The length of the CDR3 is 14 residues. The V gene's germline CDR1 is SGHNT and CDR2 YENEEA. Trimming removed 5 bases from V and 9 bases from J, with 17 bases in between. CDR3 nucleotide sequence: TGTGCCAGCAGCACGGGTGAGGGGTGGAGTGAGCAGTTCTTC. It is translated as CASSTGEGWSEQFF.

This clone has just one count. This chain uses TRBV5-6 with TRBJ2-5, with D possibly being TRBD1 (5 bases). The CDR3 sequence is 14 residues long. Germline-derived CDR1 and CDR2 are SGHDT and YYEEEE. Trimming removed 1 base from V and 5 bases from J, with 12 bases in between. In nucleotides, the CDR3 is TGTGCCAGCAGCTTGCGCAGGGTCTTGGAGACCCAGTACTTC. Translation gives CASSLRRVLETQYF.

The gene calls are TRBV6-5 and TRBJ1-2; the match to TRBD1 covers 7 bases. The CDR3 loop spans 15 amino acids. With 6 bases clipped from V and 1 base from J, the junction kept 8 bases outside the gene matches. Germline V gene lookup returns CDR1 MNHEY and CDR2 SVGAGI. The CDR3 sequence is CASSRGDSINYGYTF. In DNA, the CDR3 is TGTGCCAGCAGCCGGGGGGACAGCATTAACTATGGCTACACCTTC.

This clone was seen just once. The CDR3 nucleotides are TGCGCCAGCACGGGACAGAACTATGGCTACACCTTC. Translated, it gives CASTGQNYGYTF. The rearrangement links TRBV10-2 to TRBJ1-2; 7 bases line up with TRBD1. There are 12 residues in the CDR3. With 7 bases clipped from V and 2 bases from J, the junction kept 1 base outside the gene matches. Germline CDR1 is WSHSY and CDR2 is SAAADI.

The J gene is TRBJ2-6, the V gene TRBV19; 8 bases are shared with TRBD1. This CDR3 spans 18 amino acids. CDR1 is LNHDA, CDR2 SQIVND, per germline (reference sequence). Trimming took 4 bases from V and 4 from J; bases not matched to a gene: 12. CDR3 protein: CASSSQRDRSVGANVLTF. For the CDR3, the DNA is TGTGCCAGTAGTAGCCAACGGGACAGGTCCGTGGGGGCCAACGTCCTGACTTTC.

The rearrangement uses TRBV15 and TRBJ1-5; the D gene is possibly TRBD1 (5 bases). The V gene lost 5 bases and the J gene lost 2 bases, with 7 bases spanning the gap. Germline V CDR1 and CDR2: LNHNV, YYDKDF (reference sequence). The CDR3 has 13 residues. The CDR3 nucleotides read TGTGCCACCAGCGCGGGGGGCAATCAGCCCCAGCATTTT. Residues: CATSAGGNQPQHF. The full variable domain, in which reference TRBV15 and TRBJ1-5 provide the parts outside the CDR3, is DAMVIQNPRYQVTQFGKPVTLSCSQTLNHNVMYWYQQKSSQAPKLLFHYYDKDFNNEADTPDNFQSRRPNTSFCFLDIRSPGLGDTAMYLCATSAGGNQPQHFGDGTRLSIL.

CDR3 sequence: CAWSSVVGRTDTQYF. The CDR3 nucleotides read TGTGCCTGGAGTTCTGTTGTGGGGCGCACAGATACGCAGTATTTT. The chain recombines TRBV30 with TRBJ2-3, with a weak D call TRBD1 (5 bases). Trimming left V 2 bases short and J 1 base short, with 13 bases between. This CDR3 comprises 15 residues. Germline loops: CDR1 GTSNPN, CDR2 SVGIG (reference sequence).

The chain joins TRBV10-3 to TRBJ2-5; D perhaps matches TRBD1 (6 bases). This CDR3 is 12 amino acids long. The V gene lost 6 bases and the J gene lost 4 bases, with 9 bases spanning the gap. Germline CDR1 reads ENHRY; CDR2 reads SYGVKD. The DNA of the CDR3 is TGTGCCATCAGCCTAGGGGGAGAGACCCAGTACTTC. Translation: CAISLGGETQYF.

The rearrangement links TRBV5-1 to TRBJ1-5; D perhaps matches TRBD1 (6 bases). CDR1 SGHRS and CDR2 YFSETQ come from the germline V gene. This CDR3 is built from 16 residues. V was shortened by 3 bases and J by 3 bases, with 16 bases between the two germline ends. The CDR3 DNA reads TGCGCCAGCAGCTACGGAACAGGGACGGCCAATCAGCCCCAGCATTTT. Its translation is CASSYGTGTANQPQHF.

The gene calls are TRBV29-1 and TRBJ2-5; D perhaps matches TRBD2 (6 bases). The CDR3 covers 13 residues. Germline assignment: CDR1 SQVTM and CDR2 ANQGSEA. V lost 4 bases and J lost 3, with 12 bases in between. CDR3 sequence reads: CSVVVAAKETQYF. The CDR3 DNA is TGCAGCGTTGTAGTAGCGGCAAAAGAGACCCAGTACTTC. Full variable domain (rest looked up from reference TRBV29-1 and TRBJ2-5): SAVISQKPSRDICQRGTSLTIQCQVDSQVTMMFWYRQQPGQSLTLIATANQGSEATYESGFVIDKFPISRPNLTFSTLTVSNMSPEDSSIYLCSVVVAAKETQYFGPGTRLLVL.

The chain employs TRBV7-6 and TRBJ1-4, with 9 bases aligning to TRBD1. This CDR3 has 14 amino acids. CDR1 is SGHVS and CDR2 is FNYEAQ in the germline V gene. V lost 1 base, J lost 7 bases, and 1 base stayed unmatched. The CDR3 DNA reads TGTGCCAGCAGCTTAGGGACAGGGGCTGAAAAACTGTTTTTT. Translated: CASSLGTGAEKLFF.

The rearrangement joins TRBV7-8 to TRBJ1-3; perhaps TRBD1 as D (6 bases). The germline V gene encodes CDR1 SGHVS and CDR2 FQNEAQ. Trimming left V 5 bases short and J 0 bases short, with 17 bases between. This CDR3 is built from 17 residues. For the CDR3, the DNA is TGTGCCAGCAGCCTCCGGGCTGGGGGCAGCTCTGGAAACACCATATATTTT. This encodes CASSLRAGGSSGNTIYF.

The rearrangement joins TRBV7-9 to TRBJ1-1, with TRBD1 as a possible D gene (5 bases). The V end was cut by 0 bases, the J end by 3 bases, with 5 bases between. The CDR3 runs 13 residues. CDR1 is SEHNR and CDR2 is FQNEAQ in the germline V gene (reference sequence). The CDR3 DNA reads as TGTGCCAGCAGCTTAGCGGGGGACACTGAAGCTTTCTTT. This encodes CASSLAGDTEAFF. Full variable domain (outside the CDR3, taken from reference TRBV7-9 and TRBJ1-1): DTGVSQNPRHKITKRGQNVTFRCDPISEHNRLYWYRQTLGQGPEFLTYFQNEAQLEKSRLLSDRFSAERPKGSFSTLEIQRTEQGDSAMYLCASSLAGDTEAFFGQGTRLTVV.

This clone qualifies as large. V and J are TRBV6-4 and TRBJ2-3; 8 bases line up with TRBD2. Germline CDR1 is MRHNA and CDR2 is SNTAGT. The CDR3 is 14 residues long. Trimming took 3 bases from V and 1 from J; bases not matched to a gene: 0. The CDR3 bases are TGTGCCAGCAGTGAGCGGGGGGGCACAGATACGCAGTATTTT. As protein: CASSERGGTDTQYF.